This record covers a single TCR beta chain. The sample originates from a study of blood T cell repertoires in COVID-19. Study-level information: PBMCs, B-cell-depleted T cells, or T cells were the source of the cDNA or gDNA that made up the material.

Data came from immunoSEQ multiplex PCR; TCRdb stores just in-frame clones and leaves some out. The sample has about 180,000 clones; around nine tenths are singletons. The length of the CDR3 is 15 residues. J was trimmed by 3 bases and V by 3 bases; bases with no gene match: 5. CDR1 is SNHLY and CDR2 is FYNNEI in the germline V gene. Patients in Seattle were enrolled during active infection, then followed longitudinally. The rearrangement uses TRBV2 and TRBJ2-7; 10 bases are shared with TRBD2. The source material was peripheral blood. This TCR derives from a woman in her seventies with COVID-19, enrolled during active disease. CDR3 coding DNA: TGTGCCAGCAGTGATTGGGCTAGCGGGAGCTACGAGCAGTACTTC. The encoded protein is CASSDWASGSYEQYF.